Listed below are T cell receptor beta chains from one sample, sequenced in a study of control samples from healthy donors and cancer patients. The assay was immunoSEQ multiplex PCR, and TCRdb's table has in-frame clones only and misses some. The sample includes about 96,000 clones, approximately 95% seen only once; the top ten take about 7.3%. The sample was blood. The receptors come from a man aged 18 to 35 in good health. The CDR3 runs from the conserved cysteine through the conserved F or W. D genes are given only for firm matches. Expanded clones are given a class, and other clones once, few, many or no size at all.

NA	NA	TRBV27	TRBJ2-4	TGTGCCAGCAGTTTCCGGGGATTTGGAAACATTCAGTACTTC	CASSFRGFGNIQYF
NA	NA	TRBV29-1	TRBJ1-2	TGCAGCGTGGATGGGTATGGCTACACCTTC	CSVDGYGYTF
NA	TRBD1	TRBV2	TRBJ2-1	TGTGCCAGCAGTCAACGGACAGGGTTTAACAATGAGCAGTTCTTC	CASSQRTGFNNEQFF
NA	NA	TRBV5-6	TRBJ2-3	TGTGCCAGCAGCCATACAGATACGCAGTATTTT	CASSHTDTQYF
few	NA	TRBV7-9	TRBJ1-1	TGTGCCAGCCGACCCGCGAATATTTACACTGAAGCTTTCTTT	CASRPANIYTEAFF
NA	TRBD1	TRBV5-1	TRBJ2-7	TGCGCCAGCAGCCCGAACTCGGGACAGGGCTACGAGCAGTACTTC	CASSPNSGQGYEQYF
NA	NA	TRBV27	TRBJ2-7	TGTGCCAGCAGTTTCGGTCCGGTTACCTACGAGCAGTACTTC	CASSFGPVTYEQYF
NA	NA	TRBV6-4	TRBJ1-1	TGTGCCAGCAGTATTCAGGGAGGCACTGAAGCTTTCTTT	CASSIQGGTEAFF
NA	TRBD1	TRBV6-4	TRBJ1-1	TGTGCCAGCAGTCCGGGACAGGGAAACACTGAAGCTTTCTTT	CASSPGQGNTEAFF
NA	TRBD2	TRBV2	TRBJ2-1	TGTGCCAGCAGGGGGACTAGCGGGAGGCCCTCCTACAATGAGCAGTTCTTC	CASRGTSGRPSYNEQFF
NA	TRBD1	TRBV5-6	TRBJ1-2	TGTGCCAGCAGCCCGGGACAGGGGTTTGTAGGCTACACCTTC	CASSPGQGFVGYTF
NA	NA	TRBV11-2	TRBJ1-2	TGTGCCAGCAGCTTAGCGGGGGTTTTGAGCTATGGCTACACCTTC	CASSLAGVLSYGYTF
NA	NA	TRBV27	TRBJ1-2	TGTGCCAGCACCTCCGAGGGGCTCTATGGCTACACCTTC	CASTSEGLYGYTF
NA	TRBD2	TRBV6-2/TRBV6-3	TRBJ2-7	TGTGCCAGCAGTTACCCTAGCCGGCGGGAGGACCCCTACGAGCAGTACTTC	CASSYPSRREDPYEQYF
NA	NA	TRBV7-8	TRBJ1-1	TGTGCCAGCAGCTTGATGGGGGTAATTGGTGAAGCTTTCTTT	CASSLMGVIGEAFF
NA	NA	TRBV3-1/TRBV3-2	TRBJ1-1	TGTGCCAGCAGCCCTAAGACACTCCAGAACACTGAAGCTTTCTTT	CASSPKTLQNTEAFF
NA	TRBD1	TRBV6-5	TRBJ1-1	TGTGCCAGCAGCAGAACAGGGGGCCCAGCTGAAGCTTTCTTT	CASSRTGGPAEAFF
NA	NA	TRBV19	TRBJ1-1	TGTGCCAGTAGTATAAGGCACTACACTGAAGCTTTCTTT	CASSIRHYTEAFF
NA	TRBD2	TRBV7-9	TRBJ2-1	TGTGCCAGCAGCTTAGCGATCCTAGCGGGAGTGGGAGGTGAGAATGAGCAGTTCTTC	CASSLAILAGVGGENEQFF
NA	TRBD1	TRBV5-1	TRBJ1-3	TGCGCCAGCAGCTTGAGCGGACAGGGCCCTGGAAACACCATATATTTT	CASSLSGQGPGNTIYF
NA	TRBD1	TRBV18	TRBJ1-5	TGTGCCAGCTCCCCTACAGGGGGCAATCAGCCCCAGCATTTT	CASSPTGGNQPQHF
few	NA	TRBV12-3/TRBV12-4	TRBJ2-7	TGTGCCAGCAGTTTCTCAGGGGAGGATGAGCAGTACTTC	CASSFSGEDEQYF
NA	NA	TRBV5-1	TRBJ1-1	TGCGCCAGCAGCTTAGGAGGAGTTGAAGCTTTCTTT	CASSLGGVEAFF
NA	TRBD1	TRBV25-1	TRBJ2-5	TGTGCCAGCAGTGTCGACAGGGTTGAAGAGACCCAGTACTTC	CASSVDRVEETQYF
NA	TRBD1	TRBV5-6	TRBJ1-4	TGTGCCAGCAGCTTCAGTTACAGGGGGCTGAATGAAAAACTGTTTTTT	CASSFSYRGLNEKLFF
NA	NA	TRBV4-1	TRBJ2-7	TGCGCCAGCAGCCAAGATTCCGCAGGGTCAGCCTACGAGCAGTACTTC	CASSQDSAGSAYEQYF
NA	NA	TRBV5-4	TRBJ2-7	TGTGCCAGCAGCTTGGATGGCGGATACGAGCAGTACTTC	CASSLDGGYEQYF
NA	NA	TRBV7-8	TRBJ2-1	TGTGCCAGCCTACCCTCGGGGACCGTTGCCTACAATGAGCAGTTCTTC	CASLPSGTVAYNEQFF
NA	NA	TRBV11-2	TRBJ1-4	TGTGCCAGCAGCGAATGGGCCCGACGTGAAAAACTGTTTTTT	CASSEWARREKLFF
NA	NA	TRBV6-1	TRBJ1-1	TGTGCCAGCAGTGAAGCCGCCCAGGGATCCACTGAAGCTTTCTTT	CASSEAAQGSTEAFF
NA	TRBD2	TRBV2	TRBJ2-1	TGTGCCAGCACGAGGGGACTAGGGAATGAGCAGTTCTTC	CASTRGLGNEQFF
NA	NA	TRBV27	TRBJ1-1	TGTGCCAGCAGTTTTGGGGTGGGCACTGAAGCTTTCTTT	CASSFGVGTEAFF
NA	TRBD1	TRBV4-1	TRBJ2-7	TGCGCCAGCAGCACGGGACAGGGGGGGATTGGCGAGCAGTACTTC	CASSTGQGGIGEQYF
NA	NA	TRBV5-1	TRBJ2-1	TGCGCCAGCAGCTTGGGGGAAGAGACAGATATCGATGAGCAGTTCTTC	CASSLGEETDIDEQFF
NA	NA	TRBV7-3	TRBJ1-2	TGTGCCAGCAGCGGGCCGGACAGAGAGGGAAACTATGGCTACACCTTC	CASSGPDREGNYGYTF
once	TRBD1	TRBV27	TRBJ1-2	TGTGCCAGCAGTTTACGGACAGGCAATAATGGCTACACCTTC	CASSLRTGNNGYTF
NA	NA	TRBV4-3	TRBJ2-1	TGCGCCAGCAGCCAAGGGAGGGACCCCTTTTTTGATGAGCAGTTCTTC	CASSQGRDPFFDEQFF
NA	TRBD1	TRBV30	TRBJ1-6	TGTGCCTGGAGTGTAGGGGACAGGCGTAATTCACCCCTCCACTTT	CAWSVGDRRNSPLHF
NA	TRBD1	TRBV18	TRBJ1-2	TGTGCCAGCTCACCTCCTGGACAGGGCCTGTATGGCTACACCTTC	CASSPPGQGLYGYTF
NA	TRBD1	TRBV6-5	TRBJ2-7	TGTGCCAGCAGTTACTCGAAAGGGGGCGCGTACGAGCAGTACTTC	CASSYSKGGAYEQYF
few	NA	TRBV5-4	TRBJ1-1	TGTGCCAGCAGCCCTGGGCCCAACACTGAAGCTTTCTTT	CASSPGPNTEAFF
once	TRBD2	TRBV6-4	TRBJ2-2	TGTGCCAGCAGTGACTCCGCGGGACTAGCGGGAGAGGGCACCGGGGAGCTGTTTTTT	CASSDSAGLAGEGTGELFF
few	NA	TRBV7-2	TRBJ1-1	TGTGCCAGCAGCATTGGGGCGTTGGACACTGAAGCTTTCTTT	CASSIGALDTEAFF
NA	NA	TRBV30	TRBJ1-5	TGTGCCTGGAGTCAAGGGACACCCAATTTTCAGCCCCAGCATTTT	CAWSQGTPNFQPQHF
NA	NA	TRBV4-3	TRBJ1-2	TGCGCCAGCGCCTGGCCGTGGGCAGTCTATGGCTACACCTTC	CASAWPWAVYGYTF
NA	TRBD2	TRBV11-2	TRBJ2-3	TGTGCCAGCAGCTTAGGGGGGGGAGACACAGATACGCAGTATTTT	CASSLGGGDTDTQYF
once	NA	TRBV21-1	TRBJ2-7	TGTGCCAGCAGCAAAAGGGACAGGGGAAACTACGAGCAGTACTTC	CASSKRDRGNYEQYF
NA	NA	TRBV12-3/TRBV12-4	TRBJ1-2	TGTGCCAGCACAGGCAGGGACGTTGTCGGCTACACCTTC	CASTGRDVVGYTF
NA	NA	TRBV5-8	TRBJ2-2	TGTGCCAGCAGCTTCGATGCGGGGTCACCACCAAACACCGGGGAGCTGTTTTTT	CASSFDAGSPPNTGELFF
NA	TRBD1	TRBV5-1	TRBJ1-5	TGCGCCAGCGACCCCCGGGACAGTAGCAATCAGCCCCAGCATTTT	CASDPRDSSNQPQHF
NA	NA	TRBV6-4	TRBJ1-1	TGTGCCAGCAGACCCGGTACTTGGAGCACTGAAGCTTTCTTT	CASRPGTWSTEAFF
NA	NA	TRBV7-9	TRBJ2-1	TGTGCCAGCAGCGAGGTGAGCTCCTACAATGAGCAGTTCTTC	CASSEVSSYNEQFF
once	NA	TRBV4-1	TRBJ2-3	TGCGCCAGCAGCCATTATCGACAGGAGCCGGGGGCAGATACGCAGTATTTT	CASSHYRQEPGADTQYF
NA	NA	TRBV5-1	TRBJ1-1	TGCGCCAGCAGCTTGGTCCTTCAGGGTGAGAACACTGAAGCTTTCTTT	CASSLVLQGENTEAFF
NA	NA	TRBV19	TRBJ1-5	TGTGCCAGTAGTGGGGCGGTGAGTCCGAGCAATCAGCCCCAGCATTTT	CASSGAVSPSNQPQHF
NA	NA	TRBV6-2/TRBV6-3	TRBJ2-7	TGTGCCAGCAGTCCCCGGACGGGGTCCTACGAGCAGTACTTC	CASSPRTGSYEQYF
NA	NA	TRBV19	TRBJ1-1	TGTGCCAGCAGAGAAACAGGGCTTCGGGCTGAAGCTTTCTTT	CASRETGLRAEAFF
NA	NA	TRBV19	TRBJ2-5	TGTGCCAGTAGTAATACAGGGCGCGCATCCCAAGAGACCCAGTACTTC	CASSNTGRASQETQYF
NA	TRBD2	TRBV19	TRBJ2-2	TGTGCCAGTACTGTCGCGGGAGTCTCGTCCGGGGAGCTGTTTTTT	CASTVAGVSSGELFF